Below are 13 T cell receptor beta chains sequenced from a single sample in a study of blood T cell repertoires in COVID-19 (dated by TCRdb to about 2020). The method behind the library was the immunoSEQ multiplex PCR assay. TCRdb obtained this table from immuneACCESS and retained in-frame rearrangements with V and J assigned. These tables miss some clones; where compared with another copy, unresolved V genes account for less than half of the shortfall, and the remainder is unexplained. The sample records 250,000 to 400,000 clones, around nine tenths of which are singletons. The ten largest clones take up around 4.8% of the sample. Sample: PBMCs or T cells enriched from blood (not recorded which). Every receptor here comes from a man aged 60 to 69 who had recovered from COVID-19.

The count of this clone is one. This chain links TRBV5-1 with TRBJ2-7; D unresolved. The V end lost 1 base, the J end lost 7 bases, and 12 bases lay between the germline ends. Germline lookup yields CDR1 SGHRS and CDR2 YFSETQ. The CDR3 runs to 13 residues. The chain's CDR3 is CASSLMTMREQYF. The CDR3 region has the DNA TGCGCCAGCAGCTTGATGACCATGAGGGAGCAGTACTTC.

This chain links TRBV18 with TRBJ2-5; the match to TRBD1 covers 7 bases. Looked up from germline, CDR1 is KGHSH and CDR2 is LQKENI. Trimming at V came to 5 bases and at J to 2 bases, leaving 5 bases not matched to a gene. This CDR3 has 14 amino acids. The CDR3, as DNA: TGTGCCAGCTCAAATCCGGGACAGCAAGAGACCCAGTACTTC. Its protein product is CASSNPGQQETQYF.

The CDR3, as DNA: TGTGCCAGCAGCCAGGACACGTCCTACAATGAGCAGTTCTTC. This translates into CASSQDTSYNEQFF. V and J are TRBV6-2 or TRBV6-3 and TRBJ2-1, with a tentative D call TRBD1 (5 bases). Germline CDR1 MNHEY, CDR2 SVGEGT. The ends were cut back, 6 bases at V and 1 base at J, with 10 bases in the middle. CDR3 length: 14 amino acids.

In this sample, this clone turned up a few times. The rearrangement links TRBV12-3 or TRBV12-4 to TRBJ2-7; maybe TRBD1 (7 bases). V lost 6 bases and J lost 5, with 14 bases in between. The CDR3 runs 13 residues. CDR3 protein: CASRTGRIHEQYF. The CDR3 DNA follows: TGTGCCAGCAGGACAGGGAGGATCCACGAGCAGTACTTC.

J is TRBJ2-7 and V is TRBV24-1; D is possibly TRBD1 (6 bases). The CDR3 sequence is 13 residues long. Germline CDR1 and CDR2: KGHDR and SFDVKD. Trimming cost V 5 bases and J 3 bases, with 10 bases left between them. In DNA, the CDR3 is TGTGCCACCAGTGGTGGACAGCGCTACGAGCAGTACTTC. Protein sequence: CATSGGQRYEQYF.

This chain connects TRBV19 to TRBJ1-3; D is ambiguous. The germline CDR1 and CDR2 sequences are LNHDA and SQIVND (reference sequence). This CDR3 spans 13 amino acids. Trimming took 4 bases from V and 3 from J, leaving 7 bases between them. CDR3 region: CASSRGNGNTIYF. CDR3 nucleotide sequence: TGTGCCAGTAGTAGAGGGAATGGAAACACCATATATTTT.

A few counts support this clone. The V gene is TRBV24-1, the J gene TRBJ2-3; 7 nucleotides agree with TRBD1. V gave up 9 bases and J gave up 4 bases; unmatched junction bases: 6. CDR1 KGHDR and CDR2 SFDVKD come from the germline V gene. This CDR3 has 13 amino acids. This chain's CDR3 is CATHGTDADTQYF. The CDR3, as DNA: TGTGCCACCCATGGGACAGACGCAGATACGCAGTATTTT.

The chain employs TRBV10-3 and TRBJ1-4, with D possibly matching TRBD1 (6 bases). CDR1 and CDR2 from the germline V gene are ENHRY and SYGVKD. The CDR3 runs 15 residues. Trimming stripped 6 bases from V and 3 bases from J, with 14 bases between. The CDR3 DNA reads TGTGCCATCAGCGAGGGGGGGGCTGCTAATGAAAAACTGTTTTTT. Its protein product is CAISEGGAANEKLFF.

V and J are TRBV28 and TRBJ1-2, with unresolved D. This CDR3 has 13 residues. Trimming stripped 6 bases from V and 3 bases from J, with 11 bases between. Germline values: CDR1 MDHEN, CDR2 SYDVKM. In DNA, the CDR3 is TGTGCCAGCAGCGCAACAGCGGACTATGGCTACACCTTC. Protein product: CASSATADYGYTF.

This rearrangement joins TRBV5-1 to TRBJ2-5, with 9 bases lining up with TRBD2. Germline assignment: CDR1 SGHRS and CDR2 YFSETQ. V shed 4 bases, J shed 5 bases, and the junction held 9 bases outside the gene matches. The CDR3 spans 15 residues. CDR3 nucleotides: TGCGCCAGCAGCCCTCGGGTAGCGGGAGAGGAGACCCAGTACTTC. Its translation is CASSPRVAGEETQYF.

Only a few counts were recorded for this clone. The CDR3 spells CASSPTTGLAGSSRGYEQYF. The DNA of the CDR3 is TGCGCCAGCAGCCCAACTACGGGACTAGCGGGCAGTAGTCGGGGTTACGAGCAGTACTTC. The chain links TRBV5-1 to TRBJ2-7, with TRBD2 matching 12 bases. Germline lookup yields CDR1 SGHRS and CDR2 YFSETQ. The CDR3 has 20 amino acids. Losses at the gene ends were 4 bases for V and 4 bases for J; bases not matched to a gene: 21.

This clone was recorded at least ten times. The rearrangement uses TRBV23-1 and TRBJ2-2; 7 nucleotides align to TRBD1. TRBV23-1 is an open reading frame whose function is uncertain. V lost 3 bases, J lost 4 bases, and 5 bases stayed unmatched. This CDR3 contains 15 residues. This CDR3 reads CASSQPRQGTGELFF. CDR3 coding DNA: TGCGCCAGCAGTCAGCCCCGACAGGGCACCGGGGAGCTGTTTTTT.

This chain uses TRBV7-2 with TRBJ1-4; D uncertain. Germline CDR1 is SGHTA and CDR2 is FQGNSA. The CDR3 is made up of 15 amino acids. Between the trimmed V and J ends, which lost 1 base and 7 bases, there was a span of 13 bases. For the CDR3, the DNA is TGTGCCAGCAGCTTAGTAACGGGATCGGGTGAAAAACTGTTTTTT. Encoded protein: CASSLVTGSGEKLFF.